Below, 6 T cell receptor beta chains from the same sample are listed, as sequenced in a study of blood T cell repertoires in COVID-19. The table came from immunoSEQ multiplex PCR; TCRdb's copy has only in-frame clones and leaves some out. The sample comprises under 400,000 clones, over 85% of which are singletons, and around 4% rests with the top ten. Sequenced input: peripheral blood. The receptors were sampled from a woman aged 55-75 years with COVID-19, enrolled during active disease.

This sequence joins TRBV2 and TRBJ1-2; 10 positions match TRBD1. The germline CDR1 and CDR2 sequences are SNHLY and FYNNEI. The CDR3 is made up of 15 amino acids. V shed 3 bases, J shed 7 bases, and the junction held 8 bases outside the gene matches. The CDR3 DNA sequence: TGTGCCAGCAGTGAGGGGACAGGGGTAGTGCGTGGCTACACCTTC. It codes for CASSEGTGVVRGYTF.

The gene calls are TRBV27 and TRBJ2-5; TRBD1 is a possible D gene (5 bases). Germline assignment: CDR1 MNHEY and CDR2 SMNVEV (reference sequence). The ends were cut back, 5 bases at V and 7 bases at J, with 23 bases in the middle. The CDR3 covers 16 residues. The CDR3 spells CASSQRPTVTMGTQYF. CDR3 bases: TGTGCCAGCAGTCAGCGCCCGACAGTCACAATGGGGACCCAGTACTTC.

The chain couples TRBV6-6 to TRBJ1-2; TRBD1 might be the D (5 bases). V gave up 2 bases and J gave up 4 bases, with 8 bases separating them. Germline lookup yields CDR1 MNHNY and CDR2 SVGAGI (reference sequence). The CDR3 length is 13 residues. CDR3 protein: CASSYTDSYGYTF. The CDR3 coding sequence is TGTGCCAGCAGTTACACTGACAGCTATGGCTACACCTTC.

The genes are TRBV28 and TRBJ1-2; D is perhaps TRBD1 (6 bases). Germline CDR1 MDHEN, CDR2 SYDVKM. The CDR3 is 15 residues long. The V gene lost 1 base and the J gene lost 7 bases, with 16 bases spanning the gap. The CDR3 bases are TGTGCCAGCAGTTTATTCCCAGGGGTTGCGGGTGGCTACACCTTC. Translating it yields CASSLFPGVAGGYTF.

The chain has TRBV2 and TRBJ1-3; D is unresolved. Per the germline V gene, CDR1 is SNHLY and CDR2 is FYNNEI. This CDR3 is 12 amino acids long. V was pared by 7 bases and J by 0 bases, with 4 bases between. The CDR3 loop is CASMYSGNTIYF. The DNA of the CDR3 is TGTGCCAGCATGTACTCTGGAAACACCATATATTTT.

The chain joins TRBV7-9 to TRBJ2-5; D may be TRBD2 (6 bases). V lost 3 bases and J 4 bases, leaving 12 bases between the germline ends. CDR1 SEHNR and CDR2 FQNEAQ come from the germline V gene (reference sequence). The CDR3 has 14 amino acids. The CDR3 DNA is TGTGCCAGCAGCTTCTTTCGGCGGGGAGAGACCCAGTACTTC. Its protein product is CASSFFRRGETQYF.